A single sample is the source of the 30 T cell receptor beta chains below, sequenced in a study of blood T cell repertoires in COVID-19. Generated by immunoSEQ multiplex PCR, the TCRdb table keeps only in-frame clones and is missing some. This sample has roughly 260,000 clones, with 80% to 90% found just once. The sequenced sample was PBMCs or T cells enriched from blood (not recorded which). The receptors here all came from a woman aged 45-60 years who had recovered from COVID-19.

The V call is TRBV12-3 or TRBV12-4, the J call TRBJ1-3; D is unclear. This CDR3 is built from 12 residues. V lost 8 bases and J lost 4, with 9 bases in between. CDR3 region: CASGLRGNTIYF. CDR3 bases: TGTGCCAGCGGGCTCAGGGGAAACACCATATATTTT.

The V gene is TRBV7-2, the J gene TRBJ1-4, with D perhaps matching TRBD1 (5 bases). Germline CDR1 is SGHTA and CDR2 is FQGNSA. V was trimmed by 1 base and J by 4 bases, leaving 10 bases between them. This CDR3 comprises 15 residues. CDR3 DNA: TGTGCCAGCAGCTTAGTGCCAGGGAATAATGAAAAACTGTTTTTT. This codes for CASSLVPGNNEKLFF. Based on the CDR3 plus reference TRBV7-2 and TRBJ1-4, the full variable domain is GAGVSQSPSNKVTEKGKDVELRCDPISGHTALYWYRQSLGQGLEFLIYFQGNSAPDKSGLPSDRFSAERTGGSVSTLTIQRTQQEDSAVYLCASSLVPGNNEKLFFGSGTQLSVL.

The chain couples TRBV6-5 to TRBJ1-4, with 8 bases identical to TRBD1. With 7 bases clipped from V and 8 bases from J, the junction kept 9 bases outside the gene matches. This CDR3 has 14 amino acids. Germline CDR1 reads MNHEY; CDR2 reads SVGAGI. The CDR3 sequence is CASTVDRVREKLFF. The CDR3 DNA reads TGTGCCAGCACCGTGGACAGGGTCCGCGAAAAACTGTTTTTT.

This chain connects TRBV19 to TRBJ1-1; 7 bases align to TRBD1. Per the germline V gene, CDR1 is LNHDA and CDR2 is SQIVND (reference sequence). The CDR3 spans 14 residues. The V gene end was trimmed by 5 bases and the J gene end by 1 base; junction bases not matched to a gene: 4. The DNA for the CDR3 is TGTGCCAGTAGTTTCTACAGGGGGAACACTGAAGCTTTCTTT. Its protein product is CASSFYRGNTEAFF.

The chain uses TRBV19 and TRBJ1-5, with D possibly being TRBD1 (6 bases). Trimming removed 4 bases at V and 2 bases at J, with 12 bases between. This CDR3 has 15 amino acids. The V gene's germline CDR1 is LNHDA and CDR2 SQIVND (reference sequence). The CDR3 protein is CASSTQGTRNQPQHF. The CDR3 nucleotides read TGTGCCAGTAGTACGCAGGGGACCCGCAATCAGCCCCAGCATTTT.

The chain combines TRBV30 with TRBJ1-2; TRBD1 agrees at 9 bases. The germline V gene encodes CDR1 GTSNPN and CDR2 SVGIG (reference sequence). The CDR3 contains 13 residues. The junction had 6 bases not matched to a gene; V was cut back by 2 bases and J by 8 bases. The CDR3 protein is CAWSRRQGVGYTF. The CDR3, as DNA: TGTGCCTGGAGTCGTCGACAGGGGGTCGGCTACACCTTC.

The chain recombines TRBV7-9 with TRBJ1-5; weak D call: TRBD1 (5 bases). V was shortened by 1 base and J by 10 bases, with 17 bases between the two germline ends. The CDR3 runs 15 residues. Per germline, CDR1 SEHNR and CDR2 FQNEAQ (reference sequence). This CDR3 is CASSLGQGARGPQHF. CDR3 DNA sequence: TGTGCCAGCAGCTTAGGGCAGGGCGCGAGAGGACCCCAGCATTTT.

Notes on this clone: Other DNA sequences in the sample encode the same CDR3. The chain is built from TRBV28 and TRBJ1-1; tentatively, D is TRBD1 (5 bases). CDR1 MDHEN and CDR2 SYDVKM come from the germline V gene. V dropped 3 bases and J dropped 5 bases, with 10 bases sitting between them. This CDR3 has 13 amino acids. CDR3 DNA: TGTGCCAGCAGTTTCTCGGCAGGGACTGAAGCTTTCTTT. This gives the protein CASSFSAGTEAFF.

Here the CDR3 reads CAISEGQANSPLHF. DNA of the CDR3: TGTGCCATCAGTGAGGGACAGGCGAATTCACCCCTCCACTTT. J is TRBJ1-6 and V is TRBV10-3, with 7 bases lining up with TRBD1. V shed 2 bases and J 7 bases; nucleotides not matched to a gene: 2. This CDR3 contains 14 residues. The germline V gene encodes CDR1 ENHRY and CDR2 SYGVKD.

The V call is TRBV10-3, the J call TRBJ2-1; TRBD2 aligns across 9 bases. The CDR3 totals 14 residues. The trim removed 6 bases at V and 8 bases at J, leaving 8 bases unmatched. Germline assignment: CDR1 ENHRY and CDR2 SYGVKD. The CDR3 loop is CAIRGGRVGHEQFF. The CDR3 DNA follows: TGTGCCATCAGAGGCGGGAGGGTTGGCCATGAGCAGTTCTTC.

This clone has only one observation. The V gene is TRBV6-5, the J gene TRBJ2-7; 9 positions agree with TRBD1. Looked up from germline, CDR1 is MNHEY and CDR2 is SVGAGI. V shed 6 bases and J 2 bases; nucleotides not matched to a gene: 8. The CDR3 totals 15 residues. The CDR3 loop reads CASRKPGQGPYEQYF. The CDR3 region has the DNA TGTGCCAGCAGAAAACCGGGACAGGGCCCCTACGAGCAGTACTTC.

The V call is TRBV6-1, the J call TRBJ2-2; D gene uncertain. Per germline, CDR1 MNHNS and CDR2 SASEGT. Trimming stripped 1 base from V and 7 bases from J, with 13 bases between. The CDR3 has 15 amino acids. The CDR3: CASSEVQTLSGELFF. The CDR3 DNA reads TGTGCCAGCAGTGAAGTACAGACCTTAAGCGGGGAGCTGTTTTTT.

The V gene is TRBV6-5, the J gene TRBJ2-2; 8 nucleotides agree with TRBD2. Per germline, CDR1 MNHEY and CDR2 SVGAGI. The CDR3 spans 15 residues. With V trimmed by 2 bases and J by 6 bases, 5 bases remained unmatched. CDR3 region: CASSYASSGSGELFF. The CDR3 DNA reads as TGTGCCAGCAGTTACGCGTCTAGCGGGTCCGGGGAGCTGTTTTTT.

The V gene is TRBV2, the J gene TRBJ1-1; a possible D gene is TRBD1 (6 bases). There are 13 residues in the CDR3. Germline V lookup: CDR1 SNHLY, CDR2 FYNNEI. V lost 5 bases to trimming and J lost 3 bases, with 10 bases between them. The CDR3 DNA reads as TGTGCCAGCAGTCCGAGGACAGACACTGAAGCTTTCTTT. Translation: CASSPRTDTEAFF.

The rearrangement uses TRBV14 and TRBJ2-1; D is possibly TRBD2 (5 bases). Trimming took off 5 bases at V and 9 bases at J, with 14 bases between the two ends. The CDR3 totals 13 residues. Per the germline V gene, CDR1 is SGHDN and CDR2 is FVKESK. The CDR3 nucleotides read TGTGCCAGCAGCTGGACGCGGGTTGGTGAGCAGTTCTTC. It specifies CASSWTRVGEQFF.

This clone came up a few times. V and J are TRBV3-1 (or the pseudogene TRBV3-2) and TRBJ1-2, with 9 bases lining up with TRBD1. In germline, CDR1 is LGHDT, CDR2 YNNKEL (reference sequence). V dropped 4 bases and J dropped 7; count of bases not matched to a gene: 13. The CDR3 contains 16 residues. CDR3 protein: CASSPRTGVVPGGYTF. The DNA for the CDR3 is TGTGCCAGCAGCCCTAGGACAGGGGTGGTTCCTGGTGGCTACACCTTC.

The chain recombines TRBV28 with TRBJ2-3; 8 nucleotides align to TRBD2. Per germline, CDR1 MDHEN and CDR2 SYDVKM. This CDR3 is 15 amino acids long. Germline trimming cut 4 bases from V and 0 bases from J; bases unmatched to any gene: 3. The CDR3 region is CASSSGGRSTDTQYF. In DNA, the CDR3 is TGTGCCAGCAGTTCAGGCGGGAGGAGCACAGATACGCAGTATTTT.

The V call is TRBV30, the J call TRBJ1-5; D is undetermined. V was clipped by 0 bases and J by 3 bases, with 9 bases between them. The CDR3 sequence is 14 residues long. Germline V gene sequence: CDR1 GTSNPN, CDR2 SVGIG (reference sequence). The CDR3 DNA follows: TGTGCCTGGAGTGTTAGCATGGTCAATCAGCCCCAGCATTTT. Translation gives CAWSVSMVNQPQHF.

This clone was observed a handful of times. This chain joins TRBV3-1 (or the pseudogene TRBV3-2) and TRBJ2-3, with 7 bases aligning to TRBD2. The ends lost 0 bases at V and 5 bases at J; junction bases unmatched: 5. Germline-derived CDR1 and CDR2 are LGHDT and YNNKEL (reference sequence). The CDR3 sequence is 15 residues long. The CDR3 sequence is CASSQEWLAEDTQYF. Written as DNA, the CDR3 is TGTGCCAGCAGCCAAGAGTGGCTAGCGGAAGATACGCAGTATTTT.

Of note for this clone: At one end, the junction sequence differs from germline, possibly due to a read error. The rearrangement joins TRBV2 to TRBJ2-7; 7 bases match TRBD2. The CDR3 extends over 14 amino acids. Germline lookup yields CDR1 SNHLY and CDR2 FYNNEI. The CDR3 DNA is TGTGCCAGCAGGGAAGAAGCGGGGTTCTACGAGCAGTACTTC. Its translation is CASREEAGFYEQYF.

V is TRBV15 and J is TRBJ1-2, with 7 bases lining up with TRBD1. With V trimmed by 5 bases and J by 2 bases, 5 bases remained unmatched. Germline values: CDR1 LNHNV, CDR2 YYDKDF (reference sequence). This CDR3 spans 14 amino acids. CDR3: CATSDLGQNYGYTF. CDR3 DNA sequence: TGTGCCACCAGCGACCTGGGACAGAACTATGGCTACACCTTC. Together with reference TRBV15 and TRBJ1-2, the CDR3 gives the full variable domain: DAMVIQNPRYQVTQFGKPVTLSCSQTLNHNVMYWYQQKSSQAPKLLFHYYDKDFNNEADTPDNFQSRRPNTSFCFLDIRSPGLGDTAMYLCATSDLGQNYGYTFGSGTRLTVV.

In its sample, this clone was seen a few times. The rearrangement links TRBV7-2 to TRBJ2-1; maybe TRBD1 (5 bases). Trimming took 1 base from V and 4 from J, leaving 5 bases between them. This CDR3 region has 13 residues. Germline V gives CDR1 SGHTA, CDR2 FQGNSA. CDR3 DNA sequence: TGTGCCAGCAGCTTAGGGACATACAATGAGCAGTTCTTC. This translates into CASSLGTYNEQFF.

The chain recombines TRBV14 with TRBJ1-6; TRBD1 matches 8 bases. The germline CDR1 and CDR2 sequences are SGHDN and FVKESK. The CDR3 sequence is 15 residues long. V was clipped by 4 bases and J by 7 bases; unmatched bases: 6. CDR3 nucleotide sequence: TGTGCCAGCAGCCTACTGGACAGGGCCAATTCACCCCTCCACTTT. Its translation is CASSLLDRANSPLHF.

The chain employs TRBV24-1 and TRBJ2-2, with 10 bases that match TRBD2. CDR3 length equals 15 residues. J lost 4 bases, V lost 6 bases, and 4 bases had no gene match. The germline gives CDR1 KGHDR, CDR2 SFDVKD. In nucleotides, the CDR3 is TGTGCCACCAGTAGCGGGAGGGCGGTCACCGGGGAGCTGTTTTTT. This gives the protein CATSSGRAVTGELFF.

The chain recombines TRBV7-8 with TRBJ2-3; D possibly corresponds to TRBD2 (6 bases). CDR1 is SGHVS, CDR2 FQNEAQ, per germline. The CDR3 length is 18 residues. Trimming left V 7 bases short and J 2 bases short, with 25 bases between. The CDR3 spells CASTHLRPGSSNTDTQYF. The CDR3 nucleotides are TGTGCCAGCACCCACTTGCGGCCCGGGAGTAGTAACACAGATACGCAGTATTTT.

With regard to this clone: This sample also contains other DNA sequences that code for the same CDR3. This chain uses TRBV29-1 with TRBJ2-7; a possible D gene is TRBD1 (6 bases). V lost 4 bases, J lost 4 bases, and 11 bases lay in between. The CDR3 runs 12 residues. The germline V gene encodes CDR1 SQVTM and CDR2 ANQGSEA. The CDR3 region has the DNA TGCAGCGTTGTTGGACAGACTTACGAGCAGTACTTC. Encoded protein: CSVVGQTYEQYF.

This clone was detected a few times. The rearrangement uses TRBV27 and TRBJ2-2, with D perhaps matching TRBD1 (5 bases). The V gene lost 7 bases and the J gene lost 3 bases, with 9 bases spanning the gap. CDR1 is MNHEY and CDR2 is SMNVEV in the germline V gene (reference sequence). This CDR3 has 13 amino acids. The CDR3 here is CASKGRDTGELFF. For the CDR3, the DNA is TGTGCCAGCAAAGGCAGGGACACCGGGGAGCTGTTTTTT.

CDR3 sequence: CASSLGLARTDTQYF. The CDR3 region has the DNA TGTGCCAGCAGCTTAGGGCTAGCCCGCACAGATACGCAGTATTTT. The genes are TRBV11-2 and TRBJ2-3; weak D call: TRBD2 (5 bases). V lost 1 base and J 1 base, leaving 9 bases between the germline ends. The germline CDR1 and CDR2 sequences are SGHAT and FQNNGV. The length of the CDR3 is 15 residues.

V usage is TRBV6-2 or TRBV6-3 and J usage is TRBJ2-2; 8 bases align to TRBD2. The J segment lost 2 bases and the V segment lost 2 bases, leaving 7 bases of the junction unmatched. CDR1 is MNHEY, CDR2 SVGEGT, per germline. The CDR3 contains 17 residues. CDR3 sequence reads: CASSYVRGRLNTGELFF. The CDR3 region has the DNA TGTGCCAGCAGTTACGTCCGCGGGAGGCTAAACACCGGGGAGCTGTTTTTT.

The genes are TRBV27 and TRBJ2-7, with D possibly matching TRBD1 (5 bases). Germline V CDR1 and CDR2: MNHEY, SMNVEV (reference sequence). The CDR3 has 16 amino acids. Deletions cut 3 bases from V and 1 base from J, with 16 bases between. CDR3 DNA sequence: TGTGCCAGCAGTTTCGTGGTCCGAAGGGGTTCCTACGAGCAGTACTTC. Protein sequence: CASSFVVRRGSYEQYF.